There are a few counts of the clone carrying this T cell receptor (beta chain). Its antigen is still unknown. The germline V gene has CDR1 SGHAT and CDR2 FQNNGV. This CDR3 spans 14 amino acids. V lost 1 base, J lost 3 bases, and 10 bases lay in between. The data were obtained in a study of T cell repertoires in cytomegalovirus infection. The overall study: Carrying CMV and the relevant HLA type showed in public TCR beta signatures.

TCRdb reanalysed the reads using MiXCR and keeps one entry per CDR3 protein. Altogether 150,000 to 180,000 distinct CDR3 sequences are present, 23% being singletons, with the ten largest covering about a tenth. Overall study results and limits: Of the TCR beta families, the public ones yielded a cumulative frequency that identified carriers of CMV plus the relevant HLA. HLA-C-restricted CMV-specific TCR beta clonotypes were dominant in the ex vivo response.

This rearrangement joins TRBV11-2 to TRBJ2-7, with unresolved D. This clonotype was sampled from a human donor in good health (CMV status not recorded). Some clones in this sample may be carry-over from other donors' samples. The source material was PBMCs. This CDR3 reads CASSLAPLGYEQYF. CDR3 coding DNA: TGTGCCAGCAGCTTAGCCCCGTTGGGCTACGAGCAGTACTTC. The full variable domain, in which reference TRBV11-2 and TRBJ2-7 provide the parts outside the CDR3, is EAGVAQSPRYKIIEKRQSVAFWCNPISGHATLYWYQQILGQGPKLLIQFQNNGVVDDSQLPKDRFSAERLKGVDSTLKIQPAKLEDSAVYLCASSLAPLGYEQYFGPGTRLTVT.